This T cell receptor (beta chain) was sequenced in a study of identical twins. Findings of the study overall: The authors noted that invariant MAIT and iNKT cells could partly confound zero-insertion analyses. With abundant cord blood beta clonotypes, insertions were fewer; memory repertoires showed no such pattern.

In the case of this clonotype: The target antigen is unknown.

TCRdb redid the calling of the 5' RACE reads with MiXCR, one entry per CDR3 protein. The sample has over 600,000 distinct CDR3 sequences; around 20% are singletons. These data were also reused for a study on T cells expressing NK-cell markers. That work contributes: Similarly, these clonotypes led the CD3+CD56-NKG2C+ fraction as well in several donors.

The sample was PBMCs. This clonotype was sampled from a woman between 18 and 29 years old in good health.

This CDR3 reads CASSPRAGPYEQYF. CDR3 nucleotides: TGTGCCAGCAGCCCCCGCGCGGGACCCTACGAGCAGTACTTC. This rearrangement joins TRBV7-3 to TRBJ2-7, with TRBD2 as a possible D gene (6 bases). The germline V and J ends were trimmed by 5 bases and 2 bases, with 13 bases remaining between them. This CDR3 has 14 residues. Germline CDR1 and CDR2: SGHTA and FQGTGA. Together with reference TRBV7-3 and TRBJ2-7, the CDR3 gives the full variable domain: GAGVSQTPSNKVTEKGKYVELRCDPISGHTALYWYRQSLGQGPEFLIYFQGTGAADDSGLPNDRFFAVRPEGSVSTLKIQRTERGDSAVYLCASSPRAGPYEQYFGPGTRLTVT.